The 8 T cell receptor beta chains below come from one sample, sequenced in a study of blood T cell repertoires in COVID-19. The repertoire was sequenced with immunoSEQ multiplex PCR; TCRdb's copy has only in-frame clones and lacks some. The sample carries 200,000 to 300,000 clones, 75% to 90% recorded once. The sample was peripheral blood. The receptors were gathered from a woman aged 55-69 years with active or convalescent COVID-19.

A few counts support this clone. CDR3 region: CASNPGTGARNTEAFF. The CDR3 region has the DNA TGTGCCAGTAACCCCGGGACAGGGGCTCGGAACACTGAAGCTTTCTTT. The chain has TRBV19 and TRBJ1-1; TRBD1 matches 10 bases. The ends lost 7 bases at V and 1 base at J; junction bases unmatched: 9. The CDR3 extends over 16 amino acids. Germline CDR1 LNHDA, CDR2 SQIVND (reference sequence).

The rearrangement links TRBV5-1 to TRBJ1-6; no reliable D call. Germline V CDR1 and CDR2: SGHRS, YFSETQ. This CDR3 comprises 13 residues. Trimming left V 0 bases short and J 8 bases short, with 6 bases between. The CDR3 is CASSLDRDSPLHF. The CDR3, as DNA: TGCGCCAGCAGCTTGGACCGGGATTCACCCCTCCACTTT.

V gene TRBV19 combines with J gene TRBJ1-6; the D gene is possibly TRBD1 (5 bases). The CDR3 has 15 residues. Germline V gene data show CDR1 as LNHDA and CDR2 as SQIVND (reference sequence). The V and J ends lost 6 bases and 5 bases respectively, with 14 bases between them. CDR3 sequence: CASRPGHRDNSPLHF. CDR3 DNA: TGTGCCAGTAGGCCTGGACATCGGGATAATTCACCCCTCCACTTT.

The chain recombines TRBV5-1 with TRBJ1-2; D gene unclear. CDR3 length equals 15 residues. Germline-derived CDR1 and CDR2 are SGHRS and YFSETQ. Trimming left V 0 bases short and J 3 bases short, with 12 bases between. For the CDR3, the DNA is TGCGCCAGCAGCTTGGCGCGGGTAGAGGACTATGGCTACACCTTC. Translating gives CASSLARVEDYGYTF.

The CDR3 region has the DNA TGTGCCAGCAGTTATGTCGGACGGGGACAGACTGAAGCTTTCTTT. Amino acid sequence: CASSYVGRGQTEAFF. The rearrangement links TRBV6-5 to TRBJ1-1, with 7 bases that match TRBD1. There are 15 residues in the CDR3. The V gene end was trimmed by 3 bases and the J gene end by 5 bases; junction bases not matched to a gene: 9. CDR1 is MNHEY and CDR2 is SVGAGI in the germline V gene.

The chain is built from TRBV5-1 and TRBJ1-1, with 8 bases aligning to TRBD1. V was pared by 4 bases and J by 2 bases, with 4 bases of the junction left unmatched. CDR3 length: 14 residues. CDR1 is SGHRS, CDR2 YFSETQ, per germline. Here the CDR3 DNA reads TGCGCCAGCAGCCCGACAGGGGAAAACACTGAAGCTTTCTTT. Amino acid sequence: CASSPTGENTEAFF.

The chain recombines TRBV2 with TRBJ1-2, with D unresolved. The CDR3 is 15 residues long. Trimming took off 6 bases at V and 0 bases at J, with 14 bases between the two ends. Per the germline V gene, CDR1 is SNHLY and CDR2 is FYNNEI. The CDR3 reads CASSPDTQSNYGYTF. In DNA, the CDR3 is TGTGCCAGCAGCCCAGACACCCAATCTAACTATGGCTACACCTTC.

The rearrangement joins TRBV5-4 to TRBJ2-7, with 11 bases aligning to TRBD2. This CDR3 has 16 amino acids. Germline CDR1 is SGHNT and CDR2 is YYREEE (reference sequence). The trim removed 2 bases at V and 6 bases at J, leaving 10 bases unmatched. CDR3 loop: CASSLRLSGGAGEQYF. CDR3 nucleotides: TGTGCCAGCAGCTTACGACTTAGCGGGGGGGCGGGCGAGCAGTACTTC.